Listed below are T cell receptor beta chains from one sample, sequenced in a study of human T cells and chemical hapten exposure. TCRdb re-analysed the RACE reads in MiXCR, keeping a single row per CDR3 protein. The profile shows 190,000 or so distinct CDR3 sequences, about 22% of them singletons. The source was whole blood, collected in connection with sensitization to the hapten diphenylcyclopropenone (DPC). These receptors were collected from a woman between 40 and 50 years old with alopecia areata. Some clones in this sample may be carry-over from other donors' samples. Both conserved end residues are part of each CDR3. The D gene is left open where the match is weak. Part of the rows lack a size; the others show once, few, many or a class for expanded clones.

j_call: TRBJ1-5
d_call: .
clone_size: .
v_call: TRBV6-2/TRBV6-3
cdr3_aa: CASSLYGQPQHF
cdr3_nt: TGTGCCAGCAGTTTATACGGTCAGCCCCAGCATTTT

j_call: TRBJ1-5
d_call: .
clone_size: few
v_call: TRBV7-8
cdr3_aa: CASSLTGWGVYSNQPQHF
cdr3_nt: TGTGCCAGCAGCTTAACAGGGTGGGGAGTCTATAGCAATCAGCCCCAGCATTTT

j_call: TRBJ1-5
d_call: TRBD1
clone_size: few
v_call: TRBV5-6
cdr3_aa: CASSSQGGNQPQHF
cdr3_nt: TGTGCCAGCAGCTCGCAGGGGGGCAATCAGCCCCAGCATTTT

j_call: TRBJ2-6
d_call: .
clone_size: few
v_call: TRBV20-1
cdr3_aa: CSASLALHSGANVLTF
cdr3_nt: TGCAGTGCTAGTTTGGCCCTTCACTCTGGGGCCAACGTCCTGACTTTC

j_call: TRBJ2-6
d_call: .
clone_size: once
v_call: TRBV6-5
cdr3_aa: CASSPNNPHSGANVLTF
cdr3_nt: TGTGCCAGCAGTCCTAACAACCCCCACTCTGGGGCCAACGTCCTGACTTTC

j_call: TRBJ2-5
d_call: .
clone_size: few
v_call: TRBV7-9
cdr3_aa: CASTTSGGQETQYF
cdr3_nt: TGTGCCAGCACCACCAGTGGGGGCCAAGAGACCCAGTACTTC

j_call: TRBJ1-1
d_call: TRBD1
clone_size: .
v_call: TRBV29-1
cdr3_aa: CSGTNRGMSRNTEAFF
cdr3_nt: TGCAGCGGTACAAACAGGGGTATGTCTCGGAACACTGAAGCTTTCTTT

j_call: TRBJ2-1
d_call: .
clone_size: few
v_call: TRBV20-1
cdr3_aa: CSARERTSYNEQFF
cdr3_nt: TGCAGTGCTAGAGAGCGGACCTCCTACAATGAGCAGTTCTTC

j_call: TRBJ2-7
d_call: TRBD2
clone_size: .
v_call: TRBV5-6
cdr3_aa: CASSLELAGTYEQYF
cdr3_nt: TGTGCCAGCAGCTTGGAACTAGCGGGGACCTACGAGCAGTACTTC

j_call: TRBJ1-6
d_call: .
clone_size: few
v_call: TRBV4-3
cdr3_aa: CASSQAYRNNSPLHF
cdr3_nt: TGCGCCAGCAGCCAAGCGTACCGAAATAATTCACCCCTCCACTTT

j_call: TRBJ2-3
d_call: .
clone_size: .
v_call: TRBV5-1
cdr3_aa: CASTGDGINTQYF
cdr3_nt: TGCGCCAGCACCGGGGACGGGATCAATACGCAGTATTTT

j_call: TRBJ2-3
d_call: TRBD2
clone_size: .
v_call: TRBV7-2
cdr3_aa: CASSLGGGSDTQYF
cdr3_nt: TGTGCCAGCAGCTTAGGGGGGGGTTCAGATACGCAGTATTTT

j_call: TRBJ1-6
d_call: .
clone_size: many
v_call: TRBV12-3/TRBV12-4
cdr3_aa: CASSSQRVGNSPLHF
cdr3_nt: TGTGCCAGCAGTTCCCAACGTGTCGGGAATTCACCCCTCCACTTT

j_call: TRBJ2-7
d_call: .
clone_size: .
v_call: TRBV9
cdr3_aa: CASSPRTYSYEQYF
cdr3_nt: TGTGCCAGCAGCCCGCGGACATACTCCTACGAGCAGTACTTC

j_call: TRBJ2-1
d_call: TRBD2
clone_size: .
v_call: TRBV20-1
cdr3_aa: CSARAGTSGEGNEQFF
cdr3_nt: TGCAGTGCTAGGGCCGGGACTAGCGGGGAGGGCAATGAGCAGTTCTTC

j_call: TRBJ1-5
d_call: .
clone_size: .
v_call: TRBV6-5
cdr3_aa: CASSRDNSNQPQHF
cdr3_nt: TGTGCCAGCAGCAGGGACAATAGCAATCAGCCCCAGCATTTT

j_call: TRBJ1-2
d_call: .
clone_size: .
v_call: TRBV29-1
cdr3_aa: CSVEDLPGEGYTF
cdr3_nt: TGCAGCGTTGAAGATCTGCCAGGGGAAGGCTACACCTTC

j_call: TRBJ2-7
d_call: .
clone_size: many
v_call: TRBV28
cdr3_aa: CASSLRTYEQYF
cdr3_nt: TGTGCCAGCAGTTTGCGGACCTACGAGCAGTACTTC

j_call: TRBJ2-5
d_call: TRBD2
clone_size: few
v_call: TRBV9
cdr3_aa: CASSVGLADGETQYF
cdr3_nt: TGTGCCAGCAGCGTAGGGCTAGCGGACGGAGAGACCCAGTACTTC

j_call: TRBJ2-7
d_call: TRBD1
clone_size: few
v_call: TRBV7-2
cdr3_aa: CASSLGQGHEQYF
cdr3_nt: TGTGCCAGCAGCTTGGGACAGGGCCACGAGCAGTACTTC

j_call: TRBJ2-5
d_call: .
clone_size: few
v_call: TRBV7-2
cdr3_aa: CASSLRHGGTQETQYF
cdr3_nt: TGTGCCAGCAGCCTGCGCCACGGTGGAACCCAAGAGACCCAGTACTTC

j_call: TRBJ2-7
d_call: .
clone_size: few
v_call: TRBV7-6
cdr3_aa: CASSSGRGYEQYF
cdr3_nt: TGTGCCAGCAGCTCGGGACGGGGGTACGAGCAGTACTTC

j_call: TRBJ2-1
d_call: TRBD2
clone_size: few
v_call: TRBV20-1
cdr3_aa: CSAAGLAGYNEQFF
cdr3_nt: TGCAGTGCTGCGGGACTAGCGGGTTACAATGAGCAGTTCTTC

j_call: TRBJ2-1
d_call: TRBD2
clone_size: once
v_call: TRBV11-2
cdr3_aa: CASRSIAGISYNEQFF
cdr3_nt: TGTGCCAGCAGATCTATAGCGGGTATCTCCTACAATGAGCAGTTCTTC

j_call: TRBJ1-1
d_call: .
clone_size: .
v_call: TRBV6-6
cdr3_aa: CASRGAEAFF
cdr3_nt: TGTGCCAGCAGGGGCGCTGAAGCTTTCTTT